These 11 T cell receptor beta chains were all obtained from the same sample, sequenced in a study of cytomegalovirus exposure and HLA in healthy donors. The PCR had 60 Vbeta and 13 Jbeta primers. Only in-frame clones appear in the TCRdb table, and some are missing; sequencing was by immunoSEQ multiplex PCR. The table lists 55,000 to 75,000 clones, approximately 60% of them singletons. Sample: PBMCs. The receptor set was obtained from a young man in good health and CMV-seronegative.

This clone has a single count. This chain uses TRBV7-7 with TRBJ2-2; the D gene is possibly TRBD2 (5 bases). Germline V gene lookup returns CDR1 SSHAT and CDR2 FNYEAQ (reference sequence). V gave up 3 bases and J gave up 1 base, with 6 bases separating them. The CDR3 is made up of 14 amino acids. Written as DNA, the CDR3 is TGTGCCAGCAGCTTGAGCGGGAACACCGGGGAGCTGTTTTTT. Translated: CASSLSGNTGELFF.

The chain recombines TRBV4-1 with TRBJ1-1; D remains unclear. This CDR3 spans 16 amino acids. Germline V gene sequence: CDR1 MGHRA, CDR2 YSYEKL. Between the trimmed V and J ends, which lost 1 base and 5 bases, there was a span of 17 bases. The CDR3 here is CASSQAQHGSFTEAFF. CDR3 sequence (DNA): TGCGCCAGCAGCCAAGCCCAGCACGGGAGCTTTACTGAAGCTTTCTTT.

The chain couples TRBV6-1 to TRBJ2-7, with 11 bases lining up with TRBD2. V shed 4 bases and J 3 bases; nucleotides not matched to a gene: 2. The CDR3 covers 14 residues. Germline assignment: CDR1 MNHNS and CDR2 SASEGT. CDR3 coding DNA: TGTGCCAGCAGTGCCACTAGCGGGGGCTACGAGCAGTACTTC. Protein product: CASSATSGGYEQYF.

J is TRBJ1-2 and V is TRBV29-1, with 9 bases fitting TRBD1. This CDR3 contains 13 residues. Germline CDR1 SQVTM, CDR2 ANQGSEA. Trimming removed 0 bases from V and 7 bases from J; junction bases left unmatched: 3. CDR3 DNA: TGCAGCGTTGAAGAAGGGGACAGGGCTGGCTACACCTTC. It codes for CSVEEGDRAGYTF.

This chain links TRBV13 with TRBJ2-1, with D tentatively TRBD1 (6 bases). The CDR3 sequence is 13 residues long. Germline CDR1 is PRHDT and CDR2 is FYEKMQ (reference sequence). V dropped 5 bases and J dropped 5 bases, with 10 bases sitting between them. The CDR3 loop reads CASSPDSNNEQFF. As DNA, the CDR3 is TGTGCCAGCAGCCCGGACAGTAACAATGAGCAGTTCTTC.

The V gene is TRBV28, the J gene TRBJ2-1; TRBD1 matches 8 bases. Germline trimming cut 6 bases from V and 2 bases from J; bases unmatched to any gene: 3. Germline V lookup: CDR1 MDHEN, CDR2 SYDVKM. The CDR3 runs 14 residues. In DNA, the CDR3 is TGTGCCAGCAGCACGACAGGGGCCTACAATGAGCAGTTCTTC. Translation gives CASSTTGAYNEQFF.

This clone was counted between two and nine times. The CDR3 DNA reads as TGTGCCACCAGCCCGGACAGGGACTATGGCTACACCTTC. Translating it yields CATSPDRDYGYTF. This rearrangement joins TRBV15 to TRBJ1-2; 8 bases are a match to TRBD1. After removal of 5 bases from V and 3 bases from J, the junction contained 2 bases not matched to a gene. This CDR3 has 13 amino acids. Germline loops: CDR1 LNHNV, CDR2 YYDKDF (reference sequence). The complete variable domain, with remaining parts taken from reference TRBV15 and TRBJ1-2, reads DAMVIQNPRYQVTQFGKPVTLSCSQTLNHNVMYWYQQKSSQAPKLLFHYYDKDFNNEADTPDNFQSRRPNTSFCFLDIRSPGLGDTAMYLCATSPDRDYGYTFGSGTRLTVV.

J is TRBJ2-5 and V is TRBV19, with TRBD2 matching 9 bases. J lost 3 bases, V lost 6 bases, and 5 bases had no gene match. The germline V gene has CDR1 LNHDA and CDR2 SQIVND (reference sequence). There are 14 residues in the CDR3. The CDR3 nucleotides are TGTGCCAGTAGGCGCGGGGGGGCAAAAGAGACCCAGTACTTC. It yields the protein CASRRGGAKETQYF.

This clone has a single count. The chain carries TRBV29-1 and TRBJ1-2; D unresolved. Germline assignment: CDR1 SQVTM and CDR2 ANQGSEA. The V end was cut by 3 bases, the J end by 8 bases, with 13 bases between. The CDR3 length is 12 residues. The CDR3 bases are TGCAGCGTTGAGGTAACAGAAAGGGGCTACACCTTC. It yields the protein CSVEVTERGYTF.

Only one count was recorded for this clone. The chain couples TRBV2 to TRBJ1-4, with D unclear. The CDR3 sequence is 13 residues long. The V gene's germline CDR1 is SNHLY and CDR2 FYNNEI. Trimming shortened V by 8 bases and J by 5 bases, and 12 bases separated the two germline ends. CDR3 nucleotide sequence: TGTGCCAGCCGCGCCTTGACAAATGAAAAACTGTTTTTT. Amino acid sequence: CASRALTNEKLFF.

The genes are TRBV7-9 and TRBJ2-2; 12 nucleotides align to TRBD2. The CDR3 is 16 amino acids. Germline CDR1 and CDR2: SEHNR and FQNEAQ (reference sequence). Losses at the gene ends were 4 bases for V and 4 bases for J; bases not matched to a gene: 4. The CDR3: CASSSRTSGITGELFF. The CDR3 bases are TGTGCCAGCAGCTCTCGGACTAGCGGGATCACCGGGGAGCTGTTTTTT.